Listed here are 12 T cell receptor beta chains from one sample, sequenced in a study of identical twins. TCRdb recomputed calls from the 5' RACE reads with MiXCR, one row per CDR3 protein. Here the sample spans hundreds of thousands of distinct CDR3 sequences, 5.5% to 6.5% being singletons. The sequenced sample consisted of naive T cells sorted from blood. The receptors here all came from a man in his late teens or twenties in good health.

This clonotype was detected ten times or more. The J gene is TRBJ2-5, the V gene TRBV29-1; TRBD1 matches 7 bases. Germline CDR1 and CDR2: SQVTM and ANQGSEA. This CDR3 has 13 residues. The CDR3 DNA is TGCACCATTCCGGGACAGCCCGGAGAGACCCAGTACTTC. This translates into CTIPGQPGETQYF.

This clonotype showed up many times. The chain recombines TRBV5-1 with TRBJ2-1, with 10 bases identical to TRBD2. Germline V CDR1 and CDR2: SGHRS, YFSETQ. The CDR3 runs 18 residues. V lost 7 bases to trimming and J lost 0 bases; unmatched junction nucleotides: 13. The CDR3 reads CASLPGLAGVSSYNEQFF. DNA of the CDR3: TGCGCCAGCCTCCCGGGGCTAGCGGGAGTAAGCTCCTACAATGAGCAGTTCTTC. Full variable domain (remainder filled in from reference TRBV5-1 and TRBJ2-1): KAGVTQTPRYLIKTRGQQVTLSCSPISGHRSVSWYQQTPGQGLQFLFEYFSETQRNKGNFPGRFSGRQFSNSRSEMNVSTLELGDSALYLCASLPGLAGVSSYNEQFFGPGTRLTVL.

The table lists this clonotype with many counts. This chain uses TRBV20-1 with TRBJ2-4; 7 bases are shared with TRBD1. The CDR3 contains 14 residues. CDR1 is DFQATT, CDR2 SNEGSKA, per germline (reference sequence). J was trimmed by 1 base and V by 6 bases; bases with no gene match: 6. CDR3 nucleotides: TGCAGTGCCAACCGGGACAGCGCCAAAAACATTCAGTACTTC. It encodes CSANRDSAKNIQYF.

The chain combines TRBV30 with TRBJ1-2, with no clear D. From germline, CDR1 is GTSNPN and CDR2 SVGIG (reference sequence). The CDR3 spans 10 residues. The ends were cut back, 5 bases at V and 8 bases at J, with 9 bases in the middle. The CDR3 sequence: CAWRLVGYTF. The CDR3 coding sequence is TGTGCCTGGCGGTTGGTCGGCTACACCTTC.

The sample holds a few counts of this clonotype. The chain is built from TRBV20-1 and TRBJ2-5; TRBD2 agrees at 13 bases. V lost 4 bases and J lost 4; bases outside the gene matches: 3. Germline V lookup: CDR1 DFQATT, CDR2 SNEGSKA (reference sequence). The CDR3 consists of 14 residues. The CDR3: CSAKGLAGAETQYF. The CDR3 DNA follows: TGCAGTGCTAAAGGACTAGCGGGAGCAGAGACCCAGTACTTC.

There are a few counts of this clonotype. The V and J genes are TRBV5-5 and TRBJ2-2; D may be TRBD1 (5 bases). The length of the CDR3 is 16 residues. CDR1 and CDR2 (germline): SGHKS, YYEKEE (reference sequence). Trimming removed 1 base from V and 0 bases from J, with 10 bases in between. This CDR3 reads CASSLSGAPNTGELFF. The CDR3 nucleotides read TGTGCCAGCAGCTTGAGTGGGGCCCCGAACACCGGGGAGCTGTTTTTT.

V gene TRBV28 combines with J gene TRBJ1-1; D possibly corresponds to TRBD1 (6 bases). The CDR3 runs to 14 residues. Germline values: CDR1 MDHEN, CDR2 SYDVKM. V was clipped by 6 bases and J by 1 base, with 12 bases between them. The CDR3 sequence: CASRSGTQNTEAFF. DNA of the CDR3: TGTGCCAGCAGATCCGGGACACAGAACACTGAAGCTTTCTTT.

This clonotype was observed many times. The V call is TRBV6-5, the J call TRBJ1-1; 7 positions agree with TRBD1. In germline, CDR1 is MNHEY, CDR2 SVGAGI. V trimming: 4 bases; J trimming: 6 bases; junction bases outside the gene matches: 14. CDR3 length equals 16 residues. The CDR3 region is CASSSFGAGGLAEAFF. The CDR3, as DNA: TGTGCCAGCAGTTCCTTTGGGGCAGGGGGATTAGCTGAAGCTTTCTTT.

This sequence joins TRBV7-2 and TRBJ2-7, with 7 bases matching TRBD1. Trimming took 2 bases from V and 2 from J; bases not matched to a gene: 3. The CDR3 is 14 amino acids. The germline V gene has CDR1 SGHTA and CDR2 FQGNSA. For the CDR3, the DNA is TGTGCCAGCAGCTTAAGACAGGGAACCTACGAGCAGTACTTC. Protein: CASSLRQGTYEQYF.

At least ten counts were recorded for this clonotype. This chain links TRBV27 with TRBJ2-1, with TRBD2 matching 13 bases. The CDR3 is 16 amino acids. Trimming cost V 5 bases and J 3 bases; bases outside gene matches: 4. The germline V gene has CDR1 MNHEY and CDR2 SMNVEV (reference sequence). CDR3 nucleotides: TGTGCCAGCAGTCCTGGGACTAGCGGGAACTACAATGAGCAGTTCTTC. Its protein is CASSPGTSGNYNEQFF.

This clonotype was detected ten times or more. CDR3 coding DNA: TGTGCCAGCAGCTTAATAGCAGCGGAGACCCAGTACTTC. Its protein product is CASSLIAAETQYF. This chain connects TRBV7-2 to TRBJ2-5; no clear D. The CDR3 loop spans 13 amino acids. Germline lookup yields CDR1 SGHTA and CDR2 FQGNSA. Trimming left V 2 bases short and J 5 bases short, with 9 bases between.

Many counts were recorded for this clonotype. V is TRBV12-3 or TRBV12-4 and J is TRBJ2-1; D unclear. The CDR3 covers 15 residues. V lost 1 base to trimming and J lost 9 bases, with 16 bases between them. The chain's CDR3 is CASSLVLGKPPEQFF. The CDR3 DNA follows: TGTGCCAGCAGTTTAGTGTTAGGTAAACCTCCTGAGCAGTTCTTC.